This entry lists 17 T cell receptor beta chains sequenced from one sample in a study of response to subunit inactivated influenza vaccine. TCRdb re-called the RT-PCR reads through MiXCR, storing one row per CDR3 protein. The sample has roughly 190,000 distinct CDR3 sequences; 14% are singletons. Sequenced here: CD8+ T cells sorted from PBMCs, sampled 5 to 6 days after vaccination. The source of these receptors is a man between 45 and 60 years old who received an inactivated influenza vaccine.

This chain connects TRBV23-1 to TRBJ2-1, with 7 bases that match TRBD1. TRBV23-1 is reported as an ORF; its role is uncertain. The CDR3 totals 16 residues. Unmatched junction bases numbered 10, after V lost 3 bases and J lost 5 bases. The CDR3 loop is CASSHVDRAVDNEQFF. The CDR3 nucleotides read TGCGCCAGCAGTCATGTTGACAGGGCGGTAGACAATGAGCAGTTCTTC.

This clonotype was detected many times. The J gene is TRBJ2-1, the V gene TRBV7-2; 7 nucleotides align to TRBD1. CDR1 SGHTA and CDR2 FQGNSA come from the germline V gene. V dropped 3 bases and J dropped 5; count of bases not matched to a gene: 4. This CDR3 comprises 14 residues. The CDR3: CASSLMGQNNEQFF. CDR3 bases: TGTGCCAGCAGCTTGATGGGACAGAACAATGAGCAGTTCTTC.

This clonotype was counted at least ten times. The genes are TRBV4-3 and TRBJ1-1; D remains ambiguous. From germline, CDR1 is LGHNA and CDR2 YSLEER. The ends were cut back, 7 bases at V and 1 base at J, with 10 bases in the middle. The CDR3 sequence is 13 residues long. CDR3 region: CASTRAANTEAFF. CDR3 bases: TGCGCCAGCACCCGAGCGGCGAACACTGAAGCTTTCTTT.

This clonotype was seen a handful of times. The rearrangement uses TRBV30 and TRBJ2-3; 9 nucleotides agree with TRBD2. CDR1 and CDR2 (germline): GTSNPN, SVGIG (reference sequence). The CDR3 runs to 15 residues. J was trimmed by 5 bases and V by 4 bases; bases with no gene match: 10. This chain's CDR3 is CAWTLRGGLGDTQYF. CDR3 DNA: TGTGCCTGGACCCTGCGGGGGGGCCTGGGAGATACGCAGTATTTT.

This chain links TRBV11-2 with TRBJ1-5; TRBD1 agrees at 7 bases. Germline values: CDR1 SGHAT, CDR2 FQNNGV. The CDR3 is 16 amino acids. With 3 bases clipped from V and 0 bases from J, the junction kept 5 bases outside the gene matches. The CDR3 loop is CASSLGTELSNQPQHF. The CDR3 region has the DNA TGTGCCAGCAGCTTGGGGACAGAACTTAGCAATCAGCCCCAGCATTTT.

The chain carries TRBV27 and TRBJ2-2, with D hard to call. V lost 2 bases to trimming and J lost 5 bases, with 6 bases between them. Germline CDR1 MNHEY, CDR2 SMNVEV (reference sequence). CDR3 length: 13 amino acids. The CDR3 bases are TGTGCCAGCAGTTTAGGTACTACCGGGGAGCTGTTTTTT. This translates into CASSLGTTGELFF.

This clonotype was observed a single time. V gene TRBV7-9 combines with J gene TRBJ2-5; D gene uncertain. The V and J ends lost 6 bases and 1 base respectively, with 12 bases between them. The germline gives CDR1 SEHNR, CDR2 FQNEAQ (reference sequence). The CDR3 runs 14 residues. CDR3 nucleotides: TGTGCCAGCAGTTTACAACCCCGCCAAGAGACCCAGTACTTC. This gives the protein CASSLQPRQETQYF.

This clonotype has a count of ten or more. The gene calls are TRBV5-6 and TRBJ2-1; D not resolved. The CDR3 loop spans 12 amino acids. Germline lookup yields CDR1 SGHDT and CDR2 YYEEEE. Trimming pared 4 bases from V and 2 bases from J, leaving 4 bases between. Written as DNA, the CDR3 is TGTGCCAGCAGCACAGCCTACAATGAGCAGTTCTTC. Encoded protein: CASSTAYNEQFF.

The V call is TRBV6-1, the J call TRBJ2-3; no reliable D call. There are 13 residues in the CDR3. Trimming cost V 8 bases and J 5 bases, with 14 bases left between them. Germline V gene lookup returns CDR1 MNHNS and CDR2 SASEGT. As DNA, the CDR3 is TGTGCCAGCGTCCGTATTTTGGGAGATACGCAGTATTTT. It encodes CASVRILGDTQYF.

This clonotype showed up just a few times. The rearrangement links TRBV29-1 to TRBJ2-1; a possible D gene is TRBD2 (6 bases). The CDR3 runs to 16 residues. Per the germline V gene, CDR1 is SQVTM and CDR2 is ANQGSEA. Trimming left V 0 bases short and J 4 bases short, with 16 bases between. CDR3 sequence: CSVEDPRETHYNEQFF. The CDR3 DNA is TGCAGCGTTGAAGATCCCCGGGAGACCCATTACAATGAGCAGTTCTTC.

This clonotype occurred many times. This chain uses TRBV12-3 or TRBV12-4 with TRBJ2-3; D gene uncertain. The CDR3 runs to 12 residues. Trimming left V 5 bases short and J 2 bases short, with 5 bases between. CDR3 region: CASSPTTDTQYF. The CDR3 nucleotides are TGTGCCAGCAGTCCCACCACAGATACGCAGTATTTT.

This clonotype came up a few times. The genes are TRBV6-1 and TRBJ2-7; the D is unclear. Germline V gene sequence: CDR1 MNHNS, CDR2 SASEGT. CDR3 length: 13 residues. Trimming shortened V by 3 bases and J by 2 bases, and 8 bases separated the two germline ends. The CDR3 sequence: CASSEVDTYEQYF. In DNA form, the CDR3 reads TGTGCCAGCAGTGAGGTCGACACCTACGAGCAGTACTTC.

This clonotype was detected ten times or more. V and J are TRBV20-1 and TRBJ2-7; TRBD2 is a possible D gene (7 bases). The CDR3 sequence is 14 residues long. V was trimmed by 8 bases and J by 0 bases, leaving 17 bases between them. The germline CDR1 and CDR2 sequences are DFQATT and SNEGSKA (reference sequence). Here the CDR3 DNA reads TGCAGTTCCTCCAGAAGGGGGGGCTCCTACGAGCAGTACTTC. Translating it yields CSSSRRGGSYEQYF.

The rearrangement joins TRBV29-1 to TRBJ2-2; D gene ambiguous. The germline V gene encodes CDR1 SQVTM and CDR2 ANQGSEA. The CDR3 is 13 amino acids. V lost 5 bases and J lost 4, with 11 bases in between. CDR3 amino acids: CSVLDKTTGELFF. Here the CDR3 DNA reads TGCAGCGTTCTTGACAAGACCACCGGGGAGCTGTTTTTT.

This clonotype was detected only a few times. This sequence joins TRBV4-1 and TRBJ2-7, with a possible D match to TRBD2 (7 bases). V was pared by 4 bases and J by 2 bases, with 18 bases between. The CDR3 is made up of 16 amino acids. Germline V gives CDR1 MGHRA, CDR2 YSYEKL. CDR3 nucleotide sequence: TGCGCCAGCAGCCTAGCAGGGGAGGGCTTTACCTACGAGCAGTACTTC. Its protein is CASSLAGEGFTYEQYF.

The chain's CDR3 is CASSLDRVGSYEQYF. The CDR3 DNA sequence: TGCGCCAGCAGCTTGGACAGGGTGGGAAGCTACGAGCAGTACTTC. The chain combines TRBV5-1 with TRBJ2-7; D perhaps matches TRBD1 (6 bases). This CDR3 is built from 15 residues. V was trimmed by 0 bases and J by 3 bases, leaving 13 bases between them. Germline V gene sequence: CDR1 SGHRS, CDR2 YFSETQ.

The table lists this clonotype with a few counts. The gene calls are TRBV6-5 and TRBJ1-2; possibly TRBD1 for D (5 bases). This CDR3 region has 17 residues. In germline, CDR1 is MNHEY, CDR2 SVGAGI. V dropped 0 bases and J dropped 4 bases, with 18 bases sitting between them. This CDR3 reads CASSYSTAGYPFYGYTF. The CDR3 nucleotides read TGTGCCAGCAGTTACTCGACAGCCGGATACCCCTTCTATGGCTACACCTTC.